This T cell receptor beta chain was sequenced in a study of T cell changes during pregnancy in multiple sclerosis. Some clones are missing from TCRdb's copy, which holds only in-frame ones; the method was immunoSEQ multiplex PCR. The table records 35,000 to 45,000 clones, 70% to 90% of them present only once. Germline V gene data show CDR1 as SGHTA and CDR2 as FQGNSA. The CDR3 is 16 amino acids. The trim removed 3 bases at V and 6 bases at J, leaving 9 bases unmatched. This TCR was recovered from a female donor with multiple sclerosis, enrolled in a pregnancy study. Sequencing was performed on CD4+ T cells from peripheral blood mononuclear cells, taken after pregnancy. The chain combines TRBV7-2 with TRBJ1-4; the match to TRBD1 covers 8 bases. In nucleotides, the CDR3 is TGTGCCAGCAGCTTCTTTTTGGGACAGGCATATGAAAAACTGTTTTTT. It is translated as CASSFFLGQAYEKLFF.